Each of the 21 T cell receptor beta chains below was sequenced from the same sample in a study of control samples from healthy donors and cancer patients. Sequencing was performed with immunoSEQ multiplex PCR; in TCRdb, only in-frame clones are kept and a portion is missing. Of 120,000 to 150,000 clones in the sample, 91% were seen once. The sequenced material came from blood. These receptors originate from a man younger than 45 in good health.

This clone appeared once. The chain is built from TRBV5-1 and TRBJ1-1; D perhaps matches TRBD1 (5 bases). Germline CDR1 SGHRS, CDR2 YFSETQ. Deletions cut 4 bases from V and 6 bases from J, with 16 bases between. There are 14 residues in the CDR3. CDR3 in amino acids: CASSPPGRVSEAFF. CDR3 bases: TGCGCCAGCAGCCCCCCGGGACGGGTTTCTGAAGCTTTCTTT. The whole variable domain, filled in from reference TRBV5-1 and TRBJ1-1, reads KAGVTQTPRYLIKTRGQQVTLSCSPISGHRSVSWYQQTPGQGLQFLFEYFSETQRNKGNFPGRFSGRQFSNSRSEMNVSTLELGDSALYLCASSPPGRVSEAFFGQGTRLTVV.

J is TRBJ2-1 and V is TRBV4-1, with D unresolved. CDR3 length: 11 residues. Germline loops: CDR1 MGHRA, CDR2 YSYEKL. Trimming pared 3 bases from V and 8 bases from J, leaving 5 bases between. The CDR3 loop is CASSQQDEQFF. The CDR3 DNA reads TGCGCCAGCAGCCAGCAGGATGAGCAGTTCTTC.

The chain joins TRBV7-7 to TRBJ2-1; weak D call: TRBD2 (6 bases). The CDR3 runs to 13 residues. The germline V and J ends were trimmed by 5 bases and 7 bases, with 12 bases remaining between them. Germline CDR1 is SSHAT and CDR2 is FNYEAQ (reference sequence). The CDR3 DNA reads as TGTGCCAGCAGCGTGACTAGGGGTAATGAGCAGTTCTTC. Translating gives CASSVTRGNEQFF.

To note about this clone: In the same sample, other DNA sequences code for this CDR3. The chain recombines TRBV4-2 with TRBJ2-7; D may be TRBD1 (5 bases). There are 15 residues in the CDR3. Germline CDR1 reads LGHNA; CDR2 reads YNFKEQ. V was clipped by 6 bases and J by 2 bases, with 17 bases between them. The CDR3 DNA sequence: TGTGCCAGCAGTTTCAGGGCGGTGAAAGCCTACGAGCAGTACTTC. This codes for CASSFRAVKAYEQYF.

This chain uses TRBV4-1 with TRBJ1-1; possibly TRBD1 for D (5 bases). With 1 base removed from V and 3 bases from J, the gap between germline ends came to 12 bases. Germline V gene lookup returns CDR1 MGHRA and CDR2 YSYEKL. CDR3 length equals 15 residues. The CDR3 is CASSQVAGMDTEAFF. CDR3 DNA sequence: TGCGCCAGCAGCCAAGTGGCAGGGATGGACACTGAAGCTTTCTTT.

This clone was detected once. The rearrangement links TRBV7-9 to TRBJ2-6; D is ambiguous. Per germline, CDR1 SEHNR and CDR2 FQNEAQ (reference sequence). Trimming left V 5 bases short and J 2 bases short, with 4 bases between. The CDR3 consists of 13 residues. The CDR3 DNA follows: TGTGCCAGCAGCCCGGCTGGGGCCAACGTCCTGACTTTC. Translating gives CASSPAGANVLTF.

In this sample, this clone turned up a few times. The CDR3 nucleotides read TGTGCCAGCAGTGATCTCTCGGGACAATCTTTTGGCTACACCTTC. Translating gives CASSDLSGQSFGYTF. The V call is TRBV2, the J call TRBJ1-2, with D possibly matching TRBD1 (6 bases). CDR3 length: 15 residues. V dropped 3 bases and J dropped 7 bases, with 18 bases sitting between them. Per germline, CDR1 SNHLY and CDR2 FYNNEI. Using reference TRBV2 and TRBJ1-2 for the parts outside the CDR3, the full variable domain is EPEVTQTPSHQVTQMGQEVILRCVPISNHLYFYWYRQILGQKVEFLVSFYNNEISEKSEIFDDQFSVERPDGSNFTLKIRSTKLEDSAMYFCASSDLSGQSFGYTFGSGTRLTVV.

The V and J genes are TRBV30 and TRBJ1-2, with TRBD1 as a possible D gene (6 bases). The CDR3 extends over 14 amino acids. From germline, CDR1 is GTSNPN and CDR2 SVGIG (reference sequence). V dropped 0 bases and J dropped 2 bases, with 10 bases sitting between them. CDR3 protein: CAWSVPGGNYGYTF. The CDR3 DNA is TGTGCCTGGAGTGTGCCCGGGGGCAACTATGGCTACACCTTC.

V and J are TRBV25-1 and TRBJ2-7; D uncertain. Trimming pared 0 bases from V and 5 bases from J, leaving 11 bases between. The CDR3 sequence is 14 residues long. Germline V gene sequence: CDR1 MGHDK, CDR2 SYGVNS. This chain's CDR3 is CASSEYGLSDEQYF. Here the CDR3 DNA reads TGTGCCAGCAGTGAATACGGTTTAAGCGACGAGCAGTACTTC.

This clone has just one count. The sample has other DNA sequences that encode this CDR3 too. V usage is TRBV9 and J usage is TRBJ2-1, with 10 bases matching TRBD2. The trim removed 0 bases at V and 3 bases at J, leaving 3 bases unmatched. CDR3 size: 16 residues. Germline assignment: CDR1 SGDLS and CDR2 YYNGEE. DNA for the CDR3: TGTGCCAGCAGCGTAGGGGCTAGCGGGGGCTACAATGAGCAGTTCTTC. This codes for CASSVGASGGYNEQFF.

In this sample, this clone turned up once. V is TRBV5-1 and J is TRBJ1-4, with D hard to call. V lost 2 bases to trimming and J lost 0 bases, with 5 bases between them. This CDR3 has 14 amino acids. Germline V lookup: CDR1 SGHRS, CDR2 YFSETQ. In nucleotides, the CDR3 is TGCGCCAGCAGCTTTCTAACAACTAATGAAAAACTGTTTTTT. This sequence encodes CASSFLTTNEKLFF.

This chain connects TRBV5-1 to TRBJ2-1, with no clear D. Looked up from germline, CDR1 is SGHRS and CDR2 is YFSETQ. The CDR3 runs 15 residues. V was shortened by 0 bases and J by 5 bases, with 12 bases between the two germline ends. The CDR3 spells CASSLGQVRNNEQFF. The CDR3 DNA reads TGCGCCAGCAGCTTGGGTCAGGTCAGGAACAATGAGCAGTTCTTC.

The chain recombines TRBV5-3 with TRBJ1-1; 9 bases are a match to TRBD1. TRBV5-3 is filed as an ORF, its function uncertain. The CDR3 length is 19 residues. The V gene end was trimmed by 3 bases and the J gene end by 0 bases; junction bases not matched to a gene: 15. The CDR3 sequence is CARSYSYRGPYSMNTEAFF. In nucleotides, the CDR3 is TGTGCCAGAAGCTATTCATACAGGGGGCCCTACTCAATGAACACTGAAGCTTTCTTT.

The chain recombines TRBV14 with TRBJ1-1, with a possible D match to TRBD1 (5 bases). This CDR3 spans 13 amino acids. The germline V gene encodes CDR1 SGHDN and CDR2 FVKESK. Trimming left V 3 bases short and J 2 bases short, with 7 bases between. For the CDR3, the DNA is TGTGCCAGCAGCCACAGGGATAACACTGAAGCTTTCTTT. Its translation: CASSHRDNTEAFF.

The chain recombines TRBV4-1 with TRBJ1-1; no clear D. This CDR3 has 14 amino acids. Germline CDR1 MGHRA, CDR2 YSYEKL. Trimming left V 2 bases short and J 10 bases short, with 17 bases between. The CDR3 loop is CASSQITFSHGAFF. DNA for the CDR3: TGCGCCAGCAGCCAAATTACGTTCAGCCATGGAGCTTTCTTT.

The chain joins TRBV19 to TRBJ1-4; D is ambiguous. The CDR3 length is 14 residues. Deletions cut 9 bases from V and 0 bases from J, with 11 bases between. CDR1 is LNHDA and CDR2 is SQIVND in the germline V gene (reference sequence). DNA for the CDR3: TGTGCCAGCGGGCAGTTTGCAACTAATGAAAAACTGTTTTTT. Translation: CASGQFATNEKLFF.

V is TRBV30 and J is TRBJ1-4; D unresolved. Germline lookup yields CDR1 GTSNPN and CDR2 SVGIG (reference sequence). This CDR3 region has 14 residues. The V and J ends lost 3 bases and 6 bases respectively, with 14 bases between them. CDR3 sequence reads: CAWSPGLTYEKLFF. The CDR3 bases are TGTGCCTGGAGCCCTGGACTGACCTATGAAAAACTGTTTTTT.

The chain recombines TRBV7-9 with TRBJ1-1, with no clear D. Deletions cut 5 bases from V and 1 base from J, with 14 bases between. The length of the CDR3 is 15 residues. In germline, CDR1 is SEHNR, CDR2 FQNEAQ (reference sequence). The CDR3, as DNA: TGTGCCAGCAGCAAAAACCGGGTGGGGAACACTGAAGCTTTCTTT. Translated, it gives CASSKNRVGNTEAFF.

The gene calls are TRBV10-3 and TRBJ2-3, with 14 bases that match TRBD2. The J segment lost 0 bases and the V segment lost 10 bases, leaving 6 bases of the junction unmatched. There are 16 residues in the CDR3. Looked up from germline, CDR1 is ENHRY and CDR2 is SYGVKD. This CDR3 is CATGTSGGFSTDTQYF. The CDR3 nucleotides are TGTGCCACCGGGACTAGCGGGGGCTTTAGCACAGATACGCAGTATTTT.

The chain uses TRBV19 and TRBJ2-1, with D unclear. The CDR3 sequence is 13 residues long. Trimming pared 3 bases from V and 4 bases from J, leaving 7 bases between. The germline V gene has CDR1 LNHDA and CDR2 SQIVND (reference sequence). CDR3 nucleotide sequence: TGTGCCAGTAGTATTGACACGTACAATGAGCAGTTCTTC. Translating gives CASSIDTYNEQFF. The full variable domain, its missing parts supplied by reference TRBV19 and TRBJ2-1, is DGGITQSPKYLFRKEGQNVTLSCEQNLNHDAMYWYRQDPGQGLRLIYYSQIVNDFQKGDIAEGYSVSREKKESFPLTVTSAQKNPTAFYLCASSIDTYNEQFFGPGTRLTVL.

The chain is built from TRBV2 and TRBJ1-4; the D is unclear. The CDR3 length is 15 residues. Germline CDR1 and CDR2: SNHLY and FYNNEI. The germline V and J ends were trimmed by 7 bases and 7 bases, with 19 bases remaining between them. The CDR3: CASKRTPGSGEKLFF. CDR3 nucleotides: TGTGCCAGCAAGCGGACCCCTGGAAGCGGTGAAAAACTGTTTTTT.